The 2 T cell receptor beta chains reported below all come from one sample, sequenced in a study of blood T cell repertoires in COVID-19. This table comes from immunoSEQ multiplex PCR, and its TCRdb copy is limited to in-frame clones, with some not included. This table holds roughly 220,000 clones, around 83% found once. Material: PBMCs or T cells enriched from blood (not recorded which). These receptors came from a woman in her 40s who had recovered from COVID-19.

The chain recombines TRBV5-1 with TRBJ2-1; possibly TRBD1 for D (6 bases). V was clipped by 4 bases and J by 2 bases, with 10 bases between them. This CDR3 spans 14 amino acids. CDR1 and CDR2 from the germline V gene are SGHRS and YFSETQ. The CDR3 nucleotides read TGCGCCAGCAGCCTGGACAGCCCCTACAATGAGCAGTTCTTC. Translated: CASSLDSPYNEQFF.

The gene calls are TRBV5-1 and TRBJ2-5, with a weak D call TRBD2 (7 bases). Trimming took 3 bases from V and 3 from J, leaving 12 bases between them. CDR3 length: 14 amino acids. The germline V gene encodes CDR1 SGHRS and CDR2 YFSETQ. The CDR3 region is CASSWKGGEETQYF. CDR3 sequence (DNA): TGCGCCAGCAGCTGGAAGGGGGGGGAAGAGACCCAGTACTTC.